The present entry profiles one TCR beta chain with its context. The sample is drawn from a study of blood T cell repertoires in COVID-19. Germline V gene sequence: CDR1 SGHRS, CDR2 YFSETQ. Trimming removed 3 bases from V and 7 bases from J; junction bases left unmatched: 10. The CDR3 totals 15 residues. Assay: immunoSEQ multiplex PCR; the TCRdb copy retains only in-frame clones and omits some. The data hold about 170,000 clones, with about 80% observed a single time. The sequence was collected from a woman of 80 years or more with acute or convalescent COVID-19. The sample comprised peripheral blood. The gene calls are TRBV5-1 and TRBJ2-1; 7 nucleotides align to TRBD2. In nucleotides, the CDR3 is TGCGCCAGCAGCTCCGAACGGGGGGTTAAAAATGAGCAGTTCTTC. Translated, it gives CASSSERGVKNEQFF.